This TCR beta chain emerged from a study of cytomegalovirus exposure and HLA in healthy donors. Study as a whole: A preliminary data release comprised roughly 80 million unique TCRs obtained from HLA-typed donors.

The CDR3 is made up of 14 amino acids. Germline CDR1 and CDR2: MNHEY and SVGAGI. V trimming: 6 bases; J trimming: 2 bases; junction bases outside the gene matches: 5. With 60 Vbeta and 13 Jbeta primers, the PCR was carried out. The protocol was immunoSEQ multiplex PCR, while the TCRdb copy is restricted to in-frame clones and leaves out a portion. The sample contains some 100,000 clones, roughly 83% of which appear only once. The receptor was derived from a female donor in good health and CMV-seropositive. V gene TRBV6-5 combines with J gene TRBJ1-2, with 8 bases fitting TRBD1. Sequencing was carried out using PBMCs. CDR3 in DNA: TGTGCCAGCAGCGCAGGGGGCGCAAACTATGGCTACACCTTC. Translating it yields CASSAGGANYGYTF.